This T cell receptor beta chain was captured in a study of shared clonotypes between healthy human individuals. Study-wide findings and caveats: Enrolling few donors narrowed the genetic and exposure-history diversity that was represented. Blood was the only sampled material, and tissue repertoires likely differ.

Using immunoSEQ multiplex PCR, the repertoire was profiled, and TCRdb retains in-frame clones only, with some absent. The profile shows roughly 450,000 clones, around 79% of them singletons. V was clipped by 6 bases and J by 2 bases, with 10 bases between them. The CDR3 extends over 12 amino acids. The germline gives CDR1 GTSNPN, CDR2 SVGIG (reference sequence). In regard to this clone: Its target is not known.

The sequencing sample was made of PBMCs. The V call is TRBV30, the J call TRBJ1-2; no reliable D call. The TCR sequence derives from a woman aged 40-49 years in good health. Some clones in this sample may be carry-over from other donors' samples. The CDR3 DNA sequence: TGTGCCTGCAAAAGGATCAACTATGGCTACACCTTC. Protein: CACKRINYGYTF.